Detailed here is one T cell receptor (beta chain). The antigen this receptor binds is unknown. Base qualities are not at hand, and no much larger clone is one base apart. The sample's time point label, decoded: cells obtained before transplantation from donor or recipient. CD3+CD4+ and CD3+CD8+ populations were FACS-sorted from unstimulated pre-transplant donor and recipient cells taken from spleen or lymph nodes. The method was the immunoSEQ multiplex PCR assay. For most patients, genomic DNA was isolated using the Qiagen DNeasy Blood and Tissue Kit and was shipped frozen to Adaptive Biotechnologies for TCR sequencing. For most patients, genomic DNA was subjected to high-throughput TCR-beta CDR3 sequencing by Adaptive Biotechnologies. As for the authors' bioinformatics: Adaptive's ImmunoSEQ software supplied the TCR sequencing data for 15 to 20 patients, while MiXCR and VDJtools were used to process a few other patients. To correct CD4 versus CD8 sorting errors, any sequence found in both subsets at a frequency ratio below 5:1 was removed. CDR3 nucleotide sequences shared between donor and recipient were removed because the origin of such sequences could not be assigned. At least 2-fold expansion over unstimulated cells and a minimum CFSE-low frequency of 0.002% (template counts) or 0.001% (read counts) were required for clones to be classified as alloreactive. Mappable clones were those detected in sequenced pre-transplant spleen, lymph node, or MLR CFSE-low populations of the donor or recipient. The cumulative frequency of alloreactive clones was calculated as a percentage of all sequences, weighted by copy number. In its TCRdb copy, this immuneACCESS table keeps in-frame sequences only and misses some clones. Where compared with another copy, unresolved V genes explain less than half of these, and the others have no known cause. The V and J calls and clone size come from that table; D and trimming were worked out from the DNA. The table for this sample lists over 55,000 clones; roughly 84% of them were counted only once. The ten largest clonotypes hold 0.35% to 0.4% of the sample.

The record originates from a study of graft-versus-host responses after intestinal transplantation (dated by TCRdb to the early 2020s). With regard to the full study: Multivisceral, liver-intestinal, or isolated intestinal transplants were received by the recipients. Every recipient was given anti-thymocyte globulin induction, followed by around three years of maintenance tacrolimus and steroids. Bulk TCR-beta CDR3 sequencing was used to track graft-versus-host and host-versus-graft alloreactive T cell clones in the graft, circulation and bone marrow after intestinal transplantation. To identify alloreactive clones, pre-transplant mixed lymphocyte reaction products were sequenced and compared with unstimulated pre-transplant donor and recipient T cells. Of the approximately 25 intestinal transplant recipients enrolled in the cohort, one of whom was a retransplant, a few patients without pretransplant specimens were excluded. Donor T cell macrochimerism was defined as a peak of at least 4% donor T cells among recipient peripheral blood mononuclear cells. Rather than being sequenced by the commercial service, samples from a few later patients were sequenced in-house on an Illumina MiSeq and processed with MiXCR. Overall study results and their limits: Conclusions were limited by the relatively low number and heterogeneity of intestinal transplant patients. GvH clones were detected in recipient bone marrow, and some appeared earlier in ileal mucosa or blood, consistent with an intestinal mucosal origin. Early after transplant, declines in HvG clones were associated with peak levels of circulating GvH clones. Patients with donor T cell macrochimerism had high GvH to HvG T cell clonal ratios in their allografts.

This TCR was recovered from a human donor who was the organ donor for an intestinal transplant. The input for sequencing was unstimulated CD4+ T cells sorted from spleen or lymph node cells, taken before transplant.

The CDR3 in this case is CASSYLGSTEAFF. The nucleotide sequence is given as TGTGCCAGCAGTTACCTGGGGAGCACTGAAGCTTTCTTT. The V gene is TRBV6-6 and the J gene is TRBJ1-1; no D segment can be confidently identified. From its cysteine to its phenylalanine, the CDR3 spans 13 amino acids. Only the CDR3 portion is preserved as DNA: 39 bases, with reading frame beginning at the first base. Between the V and J ends, shortened by 2 bases and 4 bases respectively, the junction contains 8 bases. The germline V gene encodes CDR1 MNHNY and CDR2 SVGAGI (reference sequence).